The 19 T cell receptor beta chains reported below all come from one sample, sequenced in a study of blood T cells in healthy people across ages. The second PCR ran about 7 to 12 cycles with a sample-barcoded 5' primer and J-beta primers. MiXCR, applied by TCRdb to the 5' RACE reads, yields one record per CDR3 protein. The sample includes roughly 900,000 distinct CDR3 sequences, 29% of them seen just once. The sequencing sample was made of blood. The receptors originated from an elderly woman in good health.

This clonotype was picked up a small number of times. The CDR3, as DNA: TGTGCCAGCAGTTCCCGACAGGGAGTAAGCACAGATACGCAGTATTTT. Its translation is CASSSRQGVSTDTQYF. The rearrangement joins TRBV12-3 or TRBV12-4 to TRBJ2-3; 7 bases are a match to TRBD1. With 4 bases clipped from V and 0 bases from J, the junction kept 7 bases outside the gene matches. This CDR3 contains 16 residues.

In this sample, this clonotype turned up many times. The chain employs TRBV12-3 or TRBV12-4 and TRBJ1-5; weak D call: TRBD1 (5 bases). The CDR3 extends over 17 amino acids. Trimming removed 5 bases at V and 5 bases at J, with 22 bases between. CDR3 sequence: CASSDQGKGLKDQPQHF. DNA of the CDR3: TGTGCCAGCAGTGATCAGGGTAAAGGGCTAAAGGATCAGCCCCAGCATTTT.

The chain recombines TRBV5-1 with TRBJ1-2; D is perhaps TRBD1 (5 bases). This CDR3 comprises 16 residues. V was pared by 1 base and J by 5 bases, with 18 bases between. In germline, CDR1 is SGHRS, CDR2 YFSETQ. The CDR3 loop reads CASSLFPDQGVYGYTF. Written as DNA, the CDR3 is TGCGCCAGCAGCTTGTTTCCGGATCAGGGAGTTTATGGCTACACCTTC.

Regarding this clonotype: This clone may be a read error of a much larger clone one base away. The rearrangement joins TRBV7-2 to TRBJ1-6; the D gene is possibly TRBD1 (5 bases). Per the germline V gene, CDR1 is SGHTA and CDR2 is FQGNSA. This CDR3 region has 16 residues. V was trimmed by 5 bases and J by 7 bases, leaving 18 bases between them. CDR3 DNA: TGTGCCAGCAGCCAACTAGGGGCAAGTGTGAATTCACCCCTCCACTTT. Translation: CASSQLGASVNSPLHF. Combining the CDR3 with reference TRBV7-2 and TRBJ1-6 gives the whole variable domain GAGVSQSPSNKVTEKGKDVELRCDPISGHTALYWYRQSLGQGLEFLIYFQGNSAPDKSGLPSDRFSAERTGGSVSTLTIQRTQQEDSAVYLCASSQLGASVNSPLHFGNGTRLTVT.

V and J are TRBV19 and TRBJ1-4; 9 bases line up with TRBD1. Germline assignment: CDR1 LNHDA and CDR2 SQIVND (reference sequence). After removal of 3 bases from V and 8 bases from J, the junction contained 10 bases not matched to a gene. The CDR3 spans 16 residues. CDR3: CASSILRTGVVEKLFF. DNA for the CDR3: TGTGCCAGTAGTATCCTTCGGACAGGGGTAGTCGAAAAACTGTTTTTT.

The rearrangement links TRBV12-3 or TRBV12-4 to TRBJ2-5, with 10 bases fitting TRBD2. The CDR3 sequence is 14 residues long. With V trimmed by 5 bases and J by 11 bases, 11 bases remained unmatched. The CDR3 nucleotides are TGTGCCAGCAGTGAAGCGGGGGGGTGGAATGAGCAGTACTTC. Protein: CASSEAGGWNEQYF.

Comment on this clonotype: The DNA is left out, because the CDR3 cannot be placed on it with certainty; the CDR3 is given as TCRdb lists it. The J gene is TRBJ2-5, the V gene TRBV11-2; whether TRBD1, the table's D call, matches the DNA was not checked. The CDR3 length equals 21 residues, ends included. Germline values: CDR1 SGHAT, CDR2 FQNNGV. CDR3 in amino acids: CASSLVGAGYEQYFGAGTQYF.

This clonotype was seen repeatedly, ten times or more. The rearrangement links TRBV24-1 to TRBJ2-1; possibly TRBD2 for D (6 bases). This CDR3 has 15 residues. Germline assignment: CDR1 KGHDR and CDR2 SFDVKD. With 4 bases removed from V and 0 bases from J, the gap between germline ends came to 9 bases. The CDR3 nucleotides are TGTGCCACCAGTGACCCGGGACTCTCCTACAATGAGCAGTTCTTC. Encoded protein: CATSDPGLSYNEQFF.

Ten or more counts support this clonotype. J is TRBJ2-1 and V is TRBV7-2; tentative D call: TRBD1 (6 bases). Looked up from germline, CDR1 is SGHTA and CDR2 is FQGNSA. Trimming shortened V by 5 bases and J by 6 bases, and 11 bases separated the two germline ends. This CDR3 region has 13 residues. Here the CDR3 reads CASSVLQGNEQFF. Written as DNA, the CDR3 is TGTGCCAGCAGCGTGTTACAGGGCAATGAGCAGTTCTTC.

As to this clonotype: Relative to the germline gene, one junction end is altered; a read error may explain this. The rearrangement links TRBV7-2 to TRBJ2-6; a weak D match, TRBD1 (5 bases). CDR1 SGHTA and CDR2 FQGNSA come from the germline V gene. This CDR3 region has 15 residues. CDR3 DNA sequence: TGCGCCAGCCGACAGTTCCTCTCTGGGGCCAACGTCCTGACTTTC. It encodes CASRQFLSGANVLTF. The full variable domain, its missing parts supplied by reference TRBV7-2 and TRBJ2-6, is GAGVSQSPSNKVTEKGKDVELRCDPISGHTALYWYRQSLGQGLEFLIYFQGNSAPDKSGLPSDRFSAERTGGSVSTLTIQRTQQEDSAVYLCASRQFLSGANVLTFGAGSRLTVL.

The chain couples TRBV3-1 to TRBJ2-5, with D possibly matching TRBD1 (5 bases). The J call may be incorrect, as the DNA end agrees better with TRBJ2-7. The CDR3 consists of 13 residues. Germline V gene sequence: CDR1 LGHDT, CDR2 YNNKEL (reference sequence). The chain's CDR3 is CASSPIRGSEQYF. The CDR3 DNA sequence: TGTGCCAGCAGCCCCATTAGGGGTTCCGAGCAGTACTTC.

V gene TRBV5-1 combines with J gene TRBJ2-1; TRBD1 matches 9 bases. V lost 7 bases, J lost 5 bases, and 4 bases stayed unmatched. Germline V gives CDR1 SGHRS, CDR2 YFSETQ. The CDR3 loop spans 13 amino acids. CDR3 region: CASGRTGDNEQFF. The CDR3 coding sequence is TGCGCCAGCGGAAGGACAGGGGACAATGAGCAGTTCTTC.

The J gene is TRBJ2-7, the V gene TRBV7-9; D may correspond to TRBD1 or TRBD2 (5 bases each). CDR3 length equals 14 residues. Germline V gene lookup returns CDR1 SEHNR and CDR2 FQNEAQ (reference sequence). V was clipped by 6 bases and J by 3 bases, with 15 bases between them. CDR3: CASRPWDAGYEQYF. CDR3 nucleotides: TGTGCCAGCAGACCCTGGGACGCGGGCTACGAGCAGTACTTC.

Points on this clonotype: The junction shows a germline mismatch at one end, possibly a read error. The chain couples TRBV5-4 to TRBJ1-1; 8 positions agree with TRBD1. Germline V gives CDR1 SGHNT, CDR2 YYREEE (reference sequence). There are 15 residues in the CDR3. The CDR3 coding sequence is TGTGCCAGCAACCTGGGGGGACAGGTTAACACTGAAGCCTTCTTT. It specifies CASNLGGQVNTEAFF.

V gene TRBV12-3 or TRBV12-4 combines with J gene TRBJ2-3; 8 positions match TRBD2. This CDR3 is built from 16 residues. V trimming: 6 bases; J trimming: 1 base; junction bases outside the gene matches: 9. Here the CDR3 reads CASSGQGAGGTDTQYF. The CDR3 DNA reads as TGTGCCAGCAGCGGCCAAGGAGCGGGGGGCACAGATACGCAGTATTTT.

This clonotype was found many times. The chain recombines TRBV10-3 with TRBJ1-1; a weak D match, TRBD1 (5 bases). V was trimmed by 6 bases and J by 5 bases, leaving 16 bases between them. CDR1 ENHRY and CDR2 SYGVKD come from the germline V gene. There are 14 residues in the CDR3. CDR3 in DNA: TGTGCCATCAGGGGGTTTGGGGGACGGACTGAAGCTTTCTTT. The encoded protein is CAIRGFGGRTEAFF.

This clonotype was seen a single time. This rearrangement joins TRBV6-2 or TRBV6-3 to TRBJ2-7; the D call may be TRBD1 or TRBD2 (5 bases each). The DNA end is more similar to TRBJ2-5, so the J call may be wrong. The CDR3 loop spans 16 amino acids. The germline V gene has CDR1 MNHEY and CDR2 SVGEGT. The CDR3 DNA is TGTGCCAGCAGTTACCCCCGAGGTGGGGGACAAGAGACCCAGTACTTC. Its protein is CASSYPRGGGQETQYF.

This clonotype was picked up a small number of times. This rearrangement joins TRBV6-1 to TRBJ2-7; perhaps TRBD1 as D (6 bases). The germline V and J ends were trimmed by 6 bases and 0 bases, with 9 bases remaining between them. This CDR3 spans 13 amino acids. Germline lookup yields CDR1 MNHNS and CDR2 SASEGT. The CDR3: CASSRTASYEQYF. The CDR3 bases are TGTGCCAGCAGCCGGACAGCCTCCTACGAGCAGTACTTC.

V is TRBV6-5 and J is TRBJ1-2; 8 nucleotides align to TRBD1. The ends lost 2 bases at V and 4 bases at J; junction bases unmatched: 3. Germline CDR1 is MNHEY and CDR2 is SVGAGI. The CDR3 consists of 14 residues. The CDR3 reads CASSYRQGSYGYTF. CDR3 nucleotide sequence: TGTGCCAGCAGTTACAGACAGGGGTCCTATGGCTACACCTTC.